The clone carrying this T cell receptor (beta chain) was counted only a few times. What it binds is unknown. V dropped 3 bases and J dropped 4; count of bases not matched to a gene: 8. The CDR3 totals 15 residues. Then a second PCR, running about 7 to 11 cycles, was carried out with a sample-barcoded 5' primer and a J-beta primer mix. Each cDNA molecule was tagged by a template-switch adaptor that had 12 random nucleotides. One entry per CDR3 protein results from TCRdb running MiXCR on the 5' RACE reads. The sample holds hundreds of thousands of distinct CDR3 sequences, about 28% seen once. The entry originates in a study of blood T cells in healthy people across ages. General study findings and limits: Naive T cell percentage showed a strong correlation with the diversity of TCR beta.

Donors ranged from roughly 6 to 90 years old and were healthy Caucasians in Russia. The clonotype originates from an elderly woman in good health. The sequencing sample was made of blood. The chain carries TRBV12-3 or TRBV12-4 and TRBJ1-2; 7 bases are shared with TRBD1. CDR3 in DNA: TGTGCCAGCAGTTTGGAATCGACAGGGCTCTATGGCTACACCTTC. It codes for CASSLESTGLYGYTF.